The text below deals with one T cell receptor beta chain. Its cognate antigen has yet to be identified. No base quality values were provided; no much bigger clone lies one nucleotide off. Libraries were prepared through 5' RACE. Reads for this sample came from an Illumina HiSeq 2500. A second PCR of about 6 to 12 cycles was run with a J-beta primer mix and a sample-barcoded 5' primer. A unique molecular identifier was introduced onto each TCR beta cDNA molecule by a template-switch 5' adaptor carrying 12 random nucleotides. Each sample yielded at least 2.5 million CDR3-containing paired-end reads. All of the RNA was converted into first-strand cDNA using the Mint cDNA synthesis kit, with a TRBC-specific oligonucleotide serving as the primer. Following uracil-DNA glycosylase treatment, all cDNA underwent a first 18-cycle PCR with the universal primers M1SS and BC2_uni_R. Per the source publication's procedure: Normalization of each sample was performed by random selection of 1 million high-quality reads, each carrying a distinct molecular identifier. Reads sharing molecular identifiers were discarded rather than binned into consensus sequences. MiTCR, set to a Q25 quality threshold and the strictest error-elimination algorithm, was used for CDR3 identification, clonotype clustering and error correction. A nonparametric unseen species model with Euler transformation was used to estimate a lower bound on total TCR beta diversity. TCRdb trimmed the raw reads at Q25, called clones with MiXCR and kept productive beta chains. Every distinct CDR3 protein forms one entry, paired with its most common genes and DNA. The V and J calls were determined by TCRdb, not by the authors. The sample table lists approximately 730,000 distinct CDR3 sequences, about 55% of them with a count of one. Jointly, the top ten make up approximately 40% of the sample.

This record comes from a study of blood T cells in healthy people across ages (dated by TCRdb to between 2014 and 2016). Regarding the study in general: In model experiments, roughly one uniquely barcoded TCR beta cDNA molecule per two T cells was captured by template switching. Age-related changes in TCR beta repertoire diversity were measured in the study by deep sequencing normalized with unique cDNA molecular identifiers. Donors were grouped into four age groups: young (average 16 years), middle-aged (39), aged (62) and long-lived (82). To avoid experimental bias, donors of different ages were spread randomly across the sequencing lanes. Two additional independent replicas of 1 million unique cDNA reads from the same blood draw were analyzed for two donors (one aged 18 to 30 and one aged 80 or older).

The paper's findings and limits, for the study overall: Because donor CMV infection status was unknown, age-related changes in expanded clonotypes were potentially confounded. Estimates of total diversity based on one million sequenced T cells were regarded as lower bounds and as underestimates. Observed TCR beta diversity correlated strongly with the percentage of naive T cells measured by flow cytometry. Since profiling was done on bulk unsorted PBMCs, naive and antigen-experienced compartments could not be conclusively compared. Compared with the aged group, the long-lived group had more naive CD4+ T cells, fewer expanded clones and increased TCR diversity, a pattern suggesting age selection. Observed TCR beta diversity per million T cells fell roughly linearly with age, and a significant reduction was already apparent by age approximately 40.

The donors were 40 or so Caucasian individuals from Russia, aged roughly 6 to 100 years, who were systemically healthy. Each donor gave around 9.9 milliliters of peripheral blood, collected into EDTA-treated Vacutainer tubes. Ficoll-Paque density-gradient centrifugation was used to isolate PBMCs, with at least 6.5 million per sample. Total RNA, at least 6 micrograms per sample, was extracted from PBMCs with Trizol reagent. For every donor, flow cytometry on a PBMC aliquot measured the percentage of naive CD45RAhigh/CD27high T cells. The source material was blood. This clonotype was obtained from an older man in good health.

The CDR3 in this case is CATSPTSGRLFEQYF. The bases are TGTGCCACCAGCCCGACTAGCGGGAGGTTATTTGAGCAGTACTTC. The chain was built from TRBV24-1 and TRBJ2-5, with TRBD2 identical over 13 junction bases. Measured from the cysteine to the phenylalanine, the CDR3 is 15 residues long. The only DNA kept is the CDR3, 45 bases in frame from the first base. V trim: 7 bases; J trim: 11 bases; unmatched bases: 12. From the germline V gene, CDR1 is KGHDR and CDR2 is SFDVKD.